A single sample gave rise to the 21 T cell receptor beta chains below, sequenced in a study of T-cell reconstitution after alpha-beta-depleted transplantation in children listed by TCRdb under 2016. Library construction relied on PCR. Sequencing relied on an Illumina HiSeq 2500. To normalize quantification of the TCRbeta repertoire, the TCR libraries were built with molecular barcoding that relied on unique molecular identifiers. TCRdb ran its own pipeline on the public reads, namely fastp trimming at Q25 and MiXCR clone calling, and kept in-frame beta chains. Identical CDR3 proteins give one entry, which carries the most common genes and DNA. Across this sample there are just over 200,000 distinct CDR3 sequences, with 7% to 9% seen only once. The leading ten clones occupy approximately 40% of the sample. This specimen's treatment or condition label, per the study, means: allogeneic hematopoietic cell transplantation with graft depleted of TCRalphabeta T cells and CD19 B cells.

The sequenced sample was PBMCs, mostly from graft donor cells, obtained 360 days after TCRalphabeta/CD19-depleted stem cell transplant. These receptor sequences come from a male patient under 10 years old who had a stem cell transplant for acute myeloid leukemia, so the T cells may come from the graft donor.

This clonotype was seen a handful of times. The chain is built from TRBV20-1 and TRBJ2-1; possible D gene TRBD1, 7 bases. The CDR3 loop spans 14 amino acids. Deletions cut 0 bases from V and 10 bases from J, with 16 bases between. Germline V gene lookup returns CDR1 DFQATT and CDR2 SNEGSKA (reference sequence). Here the CDR3 reads CSAREGSGGGEQFF. The CDR3 DNA is TGCAGTGCTAGAGAGGGTAGTGGAGGGGGCGAGCAGTTCTTC.

The chain combines TRBV5-1 with TRBJ2-1, with 15 bases lining up with TRBD2. V gave up 4 bases and J gave up 8 bases; unmatched junction bases: 7. The CDR3 sequence is 16 residues long. Germline V lookup: CDR1 SGHRS, CDR2 YFSETQ. CDR3 sequence: CASSMGLAGGRDEQFF. CDR3 bases: TGCGCCAGCAGCATGGGACTAGCGGGAGGACGGGATGAGCAGTTCTTC.

This clonotype was counted a few times. This chain joins TRBV28 and TRBJ1-2; D ambiguous. V shed 3 bases and J shed 6 bases, with 11 bases lying between them. From germline, CDR1 is MDHEN and CDR2 SYDVKM. This CDR3 comprises 13 residues. CDR3 protein: CASSLSISHGYTF. Written as DNA, the CDR3 is TGTGCCAGCAGTTTGAGCATCTCTCATGGCTACACCTTC.

This clonotype was detected ten times or more. The rearrangement uses TRBV20-1 and TRBJ1-1, with a weak D call TRBD1 (6 bases). This CDR3 comprises 13 residues. Per the germline V gene, CDR1 is DFQATT and CDR2 is SNEGSKA (reference sequence). V gave up 2 bases and J gave up 1 base, with 8 bases separating them. The CDR3 is CSARQGRNTEAFF. CDR3 in DNA: TGCAGTGCTAGACAGGGGAGGAACACTGAAGCTTTCTTT.

Ten or more counts support this clonotype. The chain links TRBV12-3 or TRBV12-4 to TRBJ1-2; the D is unclear. Deletions cut 1 base from V and 1 base from J, with 4 bases between. CDR3 size: 13 residues. The CDR3 protein is CASSLDSNYGYTF. The CDR3 DNA sequence: TGTGCCAGCAGTTTAGACAGTAACTATGGCTACACCTTC.

This clonotype was counted between two and nine times. The chain couples TRBV30 to TRBJ2-1; D remains ambiguous. Germline values: CDR1 GTSNPN, CDR2 SVGIG (reference sequence). This CDR3 is built from 11 residues. V was shortened by 1 base and J by 6 bases, with 4 bases between the two germline ends. The CDR3 nucleotides read TGTGCCTGGAGTGAAGGCAATGAGCAGTTCTTC. Amino acid sequence: CAWSEGNEQFF.

This clonotype was seen more than once but under ten times. The genes are TRBV9 and TRBJ2-2; D possibly corresponds to TRBD2 (7 bases). The CDR3 loop spans 20 amino acids. Trimming removed 1 base from V and 0 bases from J, with 22 bases in between. CDR1 and CDR2 from the germline V gene are SGDLS and YYNGEE. The CDR3 loop is CASSVRGGQGLIANTGELFF. In nucleotides, the CDR3 is TGTGCCAGCAGCGTAAGGGGGGGCCAGGGGTTAATTGCGAACACCGGGGAGCTGTTTTTT.

V gene TRBV4-1 combines with J gene TRBJ1-3; D remains ambiguous. In germline, CDR1 is MGHRA, CDR2 YSYEKL. V shed 3 bases and J shed 0 bases, with 15 bases lying between them. The CDR3 is made up of 17 amino acids. The CDR3 DNA sequence: TGCGCCAGCAGCCATGACGGGAGCTCTAGCTCTGGAAACACCATATATTTT. Translating it yields CASSHDGSSSSGNTIYF.

In this sample, this clonotype turned up a few times. Written as DNA, the CDR3 is TGTGCCAGCAGCCTAACGACAGGGGTAACTGAAGCTTTCTTT. This gives the protein CASSLTTGVTEAFF. The chain combines TRBV5-6 with TRBJ1-1; 8 nucleotides line up with TRBD1. The CDR3 has 14 residues. Germline-derived CDR1 and CDR2 are SGHDT and YYEEEE. Germline trimming cut 4 bases from V and 5 bases from J; bases unmatched to any gene: 7.

This clonotype was picked up many times. This chain uses TRBV5-1 with TRBJ2-1; 12 bases are shared with TRBD1. CDR1 is SGHRS, CDR2 YFSETQ, per germline. There are 20 residues in the CDR3. Trimming cost V 1 base and J 0 bases; bases outside gene matches: 11. CDR3 nucleotides: TGCGCCAGCAGCTTGAAGCCGGGACAGGGGGCAGAGGACTCCTACAATGAGCAGTTCTTC. This gives the protein CASSLKPGQGAEDSYNEQFF.

The V call is TRBV12-3 or TRBV12-4, the J call TRBJ2-7, with a tentative D call TRBD1 (6 bases). This CDR3 is built from 13 residues. V was pared by 6 bases and J by 6 bases, with 15 bases between. CDR3 in DNA: TGTGCCAGCAGCCCGGGACACCTTTCCGAGCAGTACTTC. Translation: CASSPGHLSEQYF.

The chain employs TRBV27 and TRBJ2-5; 7 positions match TRBD1. The CDR3 sequence is 13 residues long. Germline V gene lookup returns CDR1 MNHEY and CDR2 SMNVEV (reference sequence). J lost 4 bases, V lost 8 bases, and 7 bases had no gene match. The chain's CDR3 is CASRTAGGETQYF. CDR3 DNA: TGTGCCAGCCGTACCGCAGGGGGAGAGACCCAGTACTTC.

This clonotype was seen many times. This sequence joins TRBV6-5 and TRBJ1-2; D not resolved. V was cut by 0 bases and J by 0 bases, with 14 bases left in between. This CDR3 region has 17 residues. Looked up from germline, CDR1 is MNHEY and CDR2 is SVGAGI. The CDR3 nucleotides read TGTGCCAGCAGTTACTCGTCGGCCAGGAGAGCTAACTATGGCTACACCTTC. Its translation is CASSYSSARRANYGYTF.

The table lists this clonotype with many counts. The J gene is TRBJ1-1, the V gene TRBV27, with a weak D call TRBD1 (5 bases). V was shortened by 10 bases and J by 2 bases, with 14 bases between the two germline ends. This CDR3 region has 13 residues. The germline CDR1 and CDR2 sequences are MNHEY and SMNVEV (reference sequence). The chain's CDR3 is CATGWGGNTEAFF. CDR3 DNA: TGTGCCACCGGTTGGGGGGGAAACACTGAAGCTTTCTTT.

This clonotype was seen at least ten times. J is TRBJ1-2 and V is TRBV9; D possibly corresponds to TRBD1 (6 bases). Germline values: CDR1 SGDLS, CDR2 YYNGEE. The germline V and J ends were trimmed by 4 bases and 5 bases, with 15 bases remaining between them. The CDR3 length is 14 residues. The DNA of the CDR3 is TGTGCCAGCAGCCCCCAGACAGGCCTTTATGGCTACACCTTC. Protein sequence: CASSPQTGLYGYTF.

This chain links TRBV7-9 with TRBJ2-5; D perhaps matches TRBD2 (7 bases). The V and J ends lost 2 bases and 1 base respectively, with 11 bases between them. The CDR3 totals 15 residues. Germline V gene lookup returns CDR1 SEHNR and CDR2 FQNEAQ (reference sequence). The CDR3 loop reads CASSLTGGFQETQYF. CDR3 DNA: TGTGCCAGCAGCTTAACGGGGGGCTTCCAAGAGACCCAGTACTTC. Looking up the rest from reference TRBV7-9 and TRBJ2-5 gives the full variable domain: DTGVSQNPRHKITKRGQNVTFRCDPISEHNRLYWYRQTLGQGPEFLTYFQNEAQLEKSRLLSDRFSAERPKGSFSTLEIQRTEQGDSAMYLCASSLTGGFQETQYFGPGTRLLVL.

This rearrangement joins TRBV5-1 to TRBJ2-1, with TRBD2 matching 10 bases. V gave up 6 bases and J gave up 1 base; unmatched junction bases: 4. The CDR3 consists of 15 residues. Germline CDR1 reads SGHRS; CDR2 reads YFSETQ. The CDR3 loop reads CASTGTSVSYNEQFF. In DNA form, the CDR3 reads TGCGCCAGCACCGGGACTAGCGTTTCCTACAATGAGCAGTTCTTC.

This chain joins TRBV10-3 and TRBJ2-5; D may be TRBD2 (5 bases). Deletions cut 10 bases from V and 5 bases from J, with 11 bases between. CDR1 and CDR2 (germline): ENHRY, SYGVKD. The CDR3 consists of 11 residues. DNA of the CDR3: TGTGCCACCCTTGAGCGGGAGACCCAGTACTTC. It encodes CATLERETQYF.

This clonotype was counted ten times or more. This rearrangement joins TRBV7-2 to TRBJ2-5; 7 bases match TRBD2. The ends lost 1 base at V and 6 bases at J; junction bases unmatched: 8. This CDR3 has 15 amino acids. Germline CDR1 reads SGHTA; CDR2 reads FQGNSA. This chain's CDR3 is CASSLVAGDGKTQYF. The CDR3 region has the DNA TGTGCCAGCAGCTTAGTAGCGGGTGATGGGAAGACCCAGTACTTC.

The V call is TRBV15, the J call TRBJ1-4; 7 bases align to TRBD1. V shed 0 bases, J shed 3 bases, and the junction held 4 bases outside the gene matches. CDR1 and CDR2 from the germline V gene are LNHNV and YYDKDF (reference sequence). This CDR3 is built from 16 residues. The DNA of the CDR3 is TGTGCCACCAGCAGAGATCCTGGGACAGCTAATGAAAAACTGTTTTTT. This sequence encodes CATSRDPGTANEKLFF. Based on the CDR3 plus reference TRBV15 and TRBJ1-4, the full variable domain is DAMVIQNPRYQVTQFGKPVTLSCSQTLNHNVMYWYQQKSSQAPKLLFHYYDKDFNNEADTPDNFQSRRPNTSFCFLDIRSPGLGDTAMYLCATSRDPGTANEKLFFGSGTQLSVL.

This clonotype was recorded many times. CDR3 protein: CASSLGGGVYGYTF. For the CDR3, the DNA is TGTGCCAGCAGCTTAGGAGGGGGCGTCTATGGCTACACCTTC. V usage is TRBV11-2 and J usage is TRBJ1-2; 7 bases fit TRBD1. After removal of 1 base from V and 4 bases from J, the junction contained 3 bases not matched to a gene. This CDR3 spans 14 amino acids. Germline values: CDR1 SGHAT, CDR2 FQNNGV.